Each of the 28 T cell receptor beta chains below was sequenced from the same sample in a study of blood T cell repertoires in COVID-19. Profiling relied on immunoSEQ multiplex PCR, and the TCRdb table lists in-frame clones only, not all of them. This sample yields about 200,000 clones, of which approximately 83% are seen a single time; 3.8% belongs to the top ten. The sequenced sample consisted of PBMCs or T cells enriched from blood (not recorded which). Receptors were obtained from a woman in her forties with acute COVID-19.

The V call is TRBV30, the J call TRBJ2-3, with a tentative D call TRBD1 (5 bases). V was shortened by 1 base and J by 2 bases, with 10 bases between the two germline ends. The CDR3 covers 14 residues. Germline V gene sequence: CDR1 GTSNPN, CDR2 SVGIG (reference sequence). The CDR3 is CAWSEGAHTDTQYF. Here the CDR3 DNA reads TGTGCCTGGAGTGAAGGGGCCCACACAGATACGCAGTATTTT.

In DNA, the CDR3 is TGTGCCAGCAACCTTCGGGTGAACACTGAAGCTTTCTTT. Its protein product is CASNLRVNTEAFF. This chain joins TRBV27 and TRBJ1-1; D ambiguous. Trimming removed 7 bases at V and 0 bases at J, with 9 bases between. CDR3 length equals 13 residues. Germline CDR1 and CDR2: MNHEY and SMNVEV (reference sequence).

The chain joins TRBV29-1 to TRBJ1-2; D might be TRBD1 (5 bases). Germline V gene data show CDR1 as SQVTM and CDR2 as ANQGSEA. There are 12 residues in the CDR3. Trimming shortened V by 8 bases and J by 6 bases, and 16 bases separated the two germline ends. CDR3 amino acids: CSTPGGKDGYTF. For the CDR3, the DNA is TGCAGCACCCCCGGGGGAAAGGATGGCTACACCTTC.

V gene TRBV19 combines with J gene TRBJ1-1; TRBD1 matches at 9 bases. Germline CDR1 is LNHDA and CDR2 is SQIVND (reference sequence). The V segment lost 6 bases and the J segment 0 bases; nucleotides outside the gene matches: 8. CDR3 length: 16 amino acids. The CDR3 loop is CASRKQGAPMNTEAFF. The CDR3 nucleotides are TGTGCCAGTAGGAAACAGGGGGCGCCTATGAACACTGAAGCTTTCTTT.

The CDR3 protein is CSGETGNTIYF. The CDR3 DNA follows: TGCAGCGGAGAGACTGGAAACACCATATATTTT. This chain links TRBV29-1 with TRBJ1-3; D remains ambiguous. CDR1 SQVTM and CDR2 ANQGSEA come from the germline V gene. CDR3 length: 11 residues. V dropped 7 bases and J dropped 2 bases, with 6 bases sitting between them.

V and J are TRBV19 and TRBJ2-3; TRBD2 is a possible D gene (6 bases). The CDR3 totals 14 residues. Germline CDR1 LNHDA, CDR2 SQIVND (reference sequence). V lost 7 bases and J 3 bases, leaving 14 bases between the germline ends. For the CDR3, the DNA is TGTGCCAGTAATTCACCGGGAGCGACAGATACGCAGTATTTT. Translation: CASNSPGATDTQYF.

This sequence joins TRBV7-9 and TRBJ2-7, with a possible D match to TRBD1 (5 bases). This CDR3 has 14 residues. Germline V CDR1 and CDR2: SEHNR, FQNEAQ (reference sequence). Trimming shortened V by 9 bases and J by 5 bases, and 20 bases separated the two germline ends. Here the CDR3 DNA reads TGTGCCAGTGGGGCTCCCTATAGGATCAACGAGCAGTACTTC. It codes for CASGAPYRINEQYF.

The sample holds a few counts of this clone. Written as DNA, the CDR3 is TGTGCCAGCAGCCCCGGAGTAGCGGGAGCCAACGAGCAGTACTTC. Protein product: CASSPGVAGANEQYF. The chain carries TRBV28 and TRBJ2-7, with 9 bases aligning to TRBD2. The CDR3 covers 15 residues. Germline values: CDR1 MDHEN, CDR2 SYDVKM. The J segment lost 5 bases and the V segment lost 6 bases, leaving 11 bases of the junction unmatched.

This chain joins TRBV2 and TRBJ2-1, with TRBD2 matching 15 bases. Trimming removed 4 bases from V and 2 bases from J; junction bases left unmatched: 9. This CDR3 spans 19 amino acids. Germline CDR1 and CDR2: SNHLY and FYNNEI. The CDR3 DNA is TGTGCCAGCAGTGCTGGGACTAGCGGGAGGCCCGGAGCCTACAATGAGCAGTTCTTC. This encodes CASSAGTSGRPGAYNEQFF.

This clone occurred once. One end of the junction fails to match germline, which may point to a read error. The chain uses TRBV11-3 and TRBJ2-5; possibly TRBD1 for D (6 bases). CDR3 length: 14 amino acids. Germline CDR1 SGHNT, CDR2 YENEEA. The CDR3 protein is CASSLSGHQGTQYF. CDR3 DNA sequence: TGTGCCAGCAGCTTATCGGGACACCAAGGGACCCAGTACTTC.

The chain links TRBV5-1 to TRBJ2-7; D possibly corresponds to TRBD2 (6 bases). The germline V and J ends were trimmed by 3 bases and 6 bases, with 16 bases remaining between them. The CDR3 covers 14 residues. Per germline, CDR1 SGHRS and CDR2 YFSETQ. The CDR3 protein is CASSYSGTGGEQYF. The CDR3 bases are TGCGCCAGCAGCTACTCCGGGACTGGTGGCGAGCAGTACTTC.

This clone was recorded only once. The CDR3 here is CASSLGTGGLYNEQFF. Here the CDR3 DNA reads TGCGCCAGCAGCTTGGGGACGGGAGGACTCTACAATGAGCAGTTCTTC. The V call is TRBV5-1, the J call TRBJ2-1, with 7 bases matching TRBD2. V lost 0 bases, J lost 3 bases, and 6 bases stayed unmatched. In germline, CDR1 is SGHRS, CDR2 YFSETQ. The length of the CDR3 is 16 residues.

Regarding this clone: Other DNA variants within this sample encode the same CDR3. CDR3 residues: CASSRQASSTEAFF. The CDR3 DNA sequence: TGTGCCAGCAGCCGACAGGCCAGTAGCACTGAAGCTTTCTTT. This chain joins TRBV2 and TRBJ1-1, with D tentatively TRBD1 (6 bases). The CDR3 spans 14 residues. The germline CDR1 and CDR2 sequences are SNHLY and FYNNEI. The V end lost 6 bases, the J end lost 4 bases, and 15 bases lay between the germline ends.

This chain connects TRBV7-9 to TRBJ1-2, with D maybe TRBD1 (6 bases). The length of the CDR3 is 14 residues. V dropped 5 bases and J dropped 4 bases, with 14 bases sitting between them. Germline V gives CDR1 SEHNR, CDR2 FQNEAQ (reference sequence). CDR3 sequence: CASSPLGQTYGYTF. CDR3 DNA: TGTGCCAGCAGCCCGCTTGGACAGACCTATGGCTACACCTTC.

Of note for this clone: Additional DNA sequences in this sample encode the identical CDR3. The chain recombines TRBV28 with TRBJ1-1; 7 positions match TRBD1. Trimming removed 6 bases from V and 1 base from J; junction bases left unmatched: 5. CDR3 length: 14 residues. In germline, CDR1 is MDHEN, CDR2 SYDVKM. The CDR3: CASSPTGRNTEAFF. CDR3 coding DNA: TGTGCCAGCAGCCCGACAGGGAGGAACACTGAAGCTTTCTTT.

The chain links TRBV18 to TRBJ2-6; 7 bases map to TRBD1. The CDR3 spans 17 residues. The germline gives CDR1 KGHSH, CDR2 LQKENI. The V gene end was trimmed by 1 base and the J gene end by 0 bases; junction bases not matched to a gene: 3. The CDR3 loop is CASSPRTGNSGANVLTF. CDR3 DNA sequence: TGTGCCAGCTCACCACGGACAGGAAACTCTGGGGCCAACGTCCTGACTTTC.

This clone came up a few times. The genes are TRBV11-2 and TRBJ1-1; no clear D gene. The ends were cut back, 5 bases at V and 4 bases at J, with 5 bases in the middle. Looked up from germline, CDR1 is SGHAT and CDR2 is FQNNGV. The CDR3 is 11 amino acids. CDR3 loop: CASSPVTEAFF. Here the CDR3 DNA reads TGTGCCAGCAGCCCCGTCACTGAAGCTTTCTTT.

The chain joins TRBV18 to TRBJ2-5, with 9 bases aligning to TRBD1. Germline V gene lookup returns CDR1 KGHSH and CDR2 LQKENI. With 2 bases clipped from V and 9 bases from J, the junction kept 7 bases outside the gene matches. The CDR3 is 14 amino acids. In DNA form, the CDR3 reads TGTGCCAGCTCACCATTAAGGGACAGGGTTGCCCAGTACTTC. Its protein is CASSPLRDRVAQYF.

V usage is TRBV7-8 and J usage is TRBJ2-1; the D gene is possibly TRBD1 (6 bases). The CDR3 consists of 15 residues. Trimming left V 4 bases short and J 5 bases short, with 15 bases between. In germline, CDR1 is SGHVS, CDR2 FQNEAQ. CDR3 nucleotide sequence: TGTGCCAGCAGCTCGACAGGTGGTCGGGACAATGAGCAGTTCTTC. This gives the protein CASSSTGGRDNEQFF. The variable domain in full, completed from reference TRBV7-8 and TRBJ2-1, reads GAGVSQSPRYKVAKRGQDVALRCDPISGHVSLFWYQQALGQGPEFLTYFQNEAQLDKSGLPSDRFFAERPEGSVSTLKIQRTQQEDSAVYLCASSSTGGRDNEQFFGPGTRLTVL.

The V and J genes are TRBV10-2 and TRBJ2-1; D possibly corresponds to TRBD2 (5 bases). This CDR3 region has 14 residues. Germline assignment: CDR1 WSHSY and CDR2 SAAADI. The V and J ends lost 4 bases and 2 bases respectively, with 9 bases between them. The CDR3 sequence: CASSGELTYNEQFF. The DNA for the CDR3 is TGCGCCAGCAGTGGGGAGCTCACCTACAATGAGCAGTTCTTC.

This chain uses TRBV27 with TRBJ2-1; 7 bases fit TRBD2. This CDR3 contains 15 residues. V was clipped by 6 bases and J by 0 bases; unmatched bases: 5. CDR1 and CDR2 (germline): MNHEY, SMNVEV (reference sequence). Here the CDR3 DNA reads TGTGCCAGCAGCATCGAGCGGGACTCCTACAATGAGCAGTTCTTC. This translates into CASSIERDSYNEQFF.

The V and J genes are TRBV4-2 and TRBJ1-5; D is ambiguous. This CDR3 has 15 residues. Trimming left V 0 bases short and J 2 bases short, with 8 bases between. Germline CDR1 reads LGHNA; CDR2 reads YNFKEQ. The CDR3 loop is CASSQDQFGNQPQHF. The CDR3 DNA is TGTGCCAGCAGCCAAGATCAGTTTGGCAATCAGCCCCAGCATTTT.

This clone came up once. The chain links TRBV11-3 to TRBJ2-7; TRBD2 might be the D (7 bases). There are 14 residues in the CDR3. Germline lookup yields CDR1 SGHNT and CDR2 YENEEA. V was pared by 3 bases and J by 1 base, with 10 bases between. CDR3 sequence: CASSFGGRSYEQYF. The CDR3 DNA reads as TGTGCCAGCAGCTTCGGGGGGCGATCCTACGAGCAGTACTTC. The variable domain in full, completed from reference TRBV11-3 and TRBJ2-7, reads EAGVVQSPRYKIIEKKQPVAFWCNPISGHNTLYWYLQNLGQGPELLIRYENEEAVDDSQLPKDRFSAERLKGVDSTLKIQPAELGDSAVYLCASSFGGRSYEQYFGPGTRLTVT.

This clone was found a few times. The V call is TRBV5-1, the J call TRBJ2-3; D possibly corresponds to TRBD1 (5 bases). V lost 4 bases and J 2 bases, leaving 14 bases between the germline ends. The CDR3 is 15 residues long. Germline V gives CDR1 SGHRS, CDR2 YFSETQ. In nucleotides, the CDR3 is TGCGCCAGCAGCCCCTACAGGTCCCTCACAGATACGCAGTATTTT. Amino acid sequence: CASSPYRSLTDTQYF.

In DNA, the CDR3 is TGTGCCAGCAGCCTACAAGAGACCCAGTACTTC. As protein: CASSLQETQYF. The chain uses TRBV7-6 and TRBJ2-5; D not resolved. This CDR3 has 11 amino acids. Per germline, CDR1 SGHVS and CDR2 FNYEAQ. Trimming took off 5 bases at V and 2 bases at J, with 3 bases between the two ends.

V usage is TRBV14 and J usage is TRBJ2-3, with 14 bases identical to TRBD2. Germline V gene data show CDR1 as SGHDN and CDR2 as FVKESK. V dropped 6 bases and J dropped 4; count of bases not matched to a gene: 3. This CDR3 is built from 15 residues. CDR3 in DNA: TGTGCCAGCAGTGGGGGACTAGCGGGGGCAGATACGCAGTATTTT. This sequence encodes CASSGGLAGADTQYF.

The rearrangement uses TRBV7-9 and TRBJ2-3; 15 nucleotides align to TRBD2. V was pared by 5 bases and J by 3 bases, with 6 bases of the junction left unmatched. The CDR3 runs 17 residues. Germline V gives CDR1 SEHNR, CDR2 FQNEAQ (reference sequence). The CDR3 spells CASSPGTSGRRTDTQYF. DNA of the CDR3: TGTGCCAGCAGCCCTGGGACTAGCGGGAGGAGAACAGATACGCAGTATTTT.

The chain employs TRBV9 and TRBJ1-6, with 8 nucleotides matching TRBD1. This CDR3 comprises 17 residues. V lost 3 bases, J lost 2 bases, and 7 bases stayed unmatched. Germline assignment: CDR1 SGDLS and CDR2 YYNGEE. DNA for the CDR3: TGTGCCAGCAGCGAGGGGGACAGGTACGCCTATAATTCACCCCTCCACTTT. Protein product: CASSEGDRYAYNSPLHF.